The T cell receptor beta chain under discussion was sequenced for a study of PD-L1 blockade in urothelial cancer. This clone was recorded only once. Assay: immunoSEQ multiplex PCR; the TCRdb copy retains only in-frame clones and omits some. This sample has tens of thousands of clones, with about 90% found just once. This CDR3 region has 14 residues. From germline, CDR1 is SQVTM and CDR2 ANQGSEA. The J segment lost 7 bases and the V segment lost 4 bases, leaving 7 bases of the junction unmatched. Time point given: peripheral blood 6 weeks after treatment start. Metastatic or locally advanced urothelial carcinoma was present in the patients. Sample numbers ranged from 1 to 8 per patient, encompassing pretreatment and on-treatment collections.

This chain connects TRBV29-1 to TRBJ2-1; 10 bases fit TRBD2. This TCR was sampled from a man aged 70-80 years with urothelial cancer. The starting material was PBMCs, obtained around atezolizumab (anti-PD-L1) treatment. The CDR3 here is CSVVASGSRNEQFF. The CDR3, as DNA: TGCAGCGTTGTGGCTAGCGGGAGTCGTAATGAGCAGTTCTTC.